Listed here are 14 T cell receptor beta chains from one sample, sequenced in a study of control samples from healthy donors and cancer patients. Assay used: immunoSEQ multiplex PCR; TCRdb lists only in-frame clones, some missing. This sample has 95,000 to 150,000 clones, with approximately 91% found just once. Sequencing was done on a sample of blood. The receptors stem from a woman aged 18-30 years in good health.

This clone came up once. V usage is TRBV19 and J usage is TRBJ2-3; weak D call: TRBD2 (5 bases). Trimming took 6 bases from V and 0 from J, leaving 13 bases between them. This CDR3 region has 15 residues. CDR1 LNHDA and CDR2 SQIVND come from the germline V gene (reference sequence). CDR3 bases: TGTGCCAGTAGCCGGACGGGGTATAGCACAGATACGCAGTATTTT. Translated: CASSRTGYSTDTQYF.

The CDR3 region has the DNA TGTGCCAGCAGGTCTAGCGGGAGGTGGGTTGAGCAGTTCTTC. Translated: CASRSSGRWVEQFF. This sequence joins TRBV27 and TRBJ2-1; 11 bases fit TRBD2. The CDR3 is made up of 14 amino acids. Trimming cost V 6 bases and J 9 bases; bases outside gene matches: 7. Germline CDR1 MNHEY, CDR2 SMNVEV (reference sequence).

This chain's CDR3 is CASSLGQGKYNSPLHF. For the CDR3, the DNA is TGTGCCAGCAGCTTGGGACAGGGGAAGTATAATTCACCCCTCCACTTT. This chain uses TRBV7-9 with TRBJ1-6, with 10 bases that match TRBD1. The CDR3 has 16 residues. Trimming at V came to 3 bases and at J to 4 bases, leaving 3 bases not matched to a gene. Germline loops: CDR1 SEHNR, CDR2 FQNEAQ (reference sequence).

V gene TRBV19 combines with J gene TRBJ1-2; D remains ambiguous. The V end was cut by 6 bases, the J end by 1 base, with 15 bases between. This CDR3 has 15 residues. Germline V gene data show CDR1 as LNHDA and CDR2 as SQIVND (reference sequence). CDR3 DNA sequence: TGTGCCAGTAGCCAAGCGGTGGCAGTTAACTATGGCTACACCTTC. Translating it yields CASSQAVAVNYGYTF.

The chain recombines TRBV7-2 with TRBJ1-1; 8 bases fit TRBD1. From germline, CDR1 is SGHTA and CDR2 FQGNSA. The V and J ends lost 4 bases and 7 bases, in that order; junction bases with no gene match: 5. The CDR3 sequence is 13 residues long. The CDR3 bases are TGTGCCAGCAGCTCACAGGGGGGGCGTGAAGCTTTCTTT. Translated: CASSSQGGREAFF.

This chain joins TRBV5-4 and TRBJ1-3, with a tentative D call TRBD1 (5 bases). This CDR3 is built from 16 residues. Per the germline V gene, CDR1 is SGHNT and CDR2 is YYREEE (reference sequence). Trimming shortened V by 4 bases and J by 0 bases, and 14 bases separated the two germline ends. In nucleotides, the CDR3 is TGTGCCAGCAGCCAAGACAGAAGGGGCTCTGGAAACACCATATATTTT. This translates into CASSQDRRGSGNTIYF.

The chain couples TRBV24-1 to TRBJ2-7; D is undetermined. The CDR3 contains 12 residues. The V end lost 6 bases, the J end lost 3 bases, and 8 bases lay between the germline ends. Germline values: CDR1 KGHDR, CDR2 SFDVKD. The CDR3 here is CATSKGCYEQYF. The DNA of the CDR3 is TGTGCCACCAGTAAGGGTTGCTACGAGCAGTACTTC.

The genes are TRBV7-2 and TRBJ1-6, with 9 bases identical to TRBD1. CDR1 is SGHTA, CDR2 FQGNSA, per germline. V trimming: 3 bases; J trimming: 3 bases; junction bases outside the gene matches: 0. This CDR3 is 15 amino acids long. In nucleotides, the CDR3 is TGTGCCAGCAGCTTGACAGGGGGCTATAATTCACCCCTCCACTTT. As protein: CASSLTGGYNSPLHF. Looking up the rest from reference TRBV7-2 and TRBJ1-6 gives the full variable domain: GAGVSQSPSNKVTEKGKDVELRCDPISGHTALYWYRQSLGQGLEFLIYFQGNSAPDKSGLPSDRFSAERTGGSVSTLTIQRTQQEDSAVYLCASSLTGGYNSPLHFGNGTRLTVT.

The chain is built from TRBV28 and TRBJ1-5, with TRBD1 matching over 8 bases. CDR1 MDHEN and CDR2 SYDVKM come from the germline V gene. The CDR3 is 15 residues long. J was trimmed by 4 bases and V by 3 bases; bases with no gene match: 5. Here the CDR3 DNA reads TGTGCCAGCAGTTTGAGACAGGGGTGGAATCAGCCCCAGCATTTT. Residues: CASSLRQGWNQPQHF. The full variable domain, rest sourced from reference TRBV28 and TRBJ1-5, is DVKVTQSSRYLVKRTGEKVFLECVQDMDHENMFWYRQDPGLGLRLIYFSYDVKMKEKGDIPEGYSVSREKKERFSLILESASTNQTSMYLCASSLRQGWNQPQHFGDGTRLSIL.

This sequence joins TRBV19 and TRBJ2-2, with 8 positions matching TRBD1. This CDR3 is 15 amino acids long. Trimming at V came to 6 bases and at J to 6 bases, leaving 9 bases not matched to a gene. The V gene's germline CDR1 is LNHDA and CDR2 SQIVND (reference sequence). The CDR3 nucleotides are TGTGCCAGTAGCACAGGGGGTGGGGTATCCGGGGAGCTGTTTTTT. Protein sequence: CASSTGGGVSGELFF.

V and J are TRBV25-1 and TRBJ1-2; D remains unclear. This CDR3 spans 14 amino acids. Looked up from germline, CDR1 is MGHDK and CDR2 is SYGVNS. Between the trimmed V and J ends, which lost 6 bases and 4 bases, there was a span of 15 bases. In nucleotides, the CDR3 is TGTGCCAGCAGGGGCCCTCTTGAGGCCTATGGCTACACCTTC. Residues: CASRGPLEAYGYTF.

The rearrangement uses TRBV5-8 and TRBJ2-2; TRBD1 aligns across 7 bases. The trim removed 6 bases at V and 1 base at J, leaving 6 bases unmatched. This CDR3 is built from 15 residues. Germline values: CDR1 SGHTS, CDR2 YDEGEE. This CDR3 is CASKRQGQNTGELFF. The CDR3 coding sequence is TGTGCCAGCAAACGACAGGGACAGAACACCGGGGAGCTGTTTTTT.

This chain joins TRBV7-2 and TRBJ2-5, with D uncertain. Germline CDR1 and CDR2: SGHTA and FQGNSA. This CDR3 has 15 amino acids. Trimming pared 1 base from V and 2 bases from J, leaving 11 bases between. CDR3: CASSLVAIGQETQYF. The DNA of the CDR3 is TGTGCCAGCAGCTTAGTGGCGATCGGTCAAGAGACCCAGTACTTC.

The chain uses TRBV6-2 or TRBV6-3 and TRBJ2-5; 14 bases are shared with TRBD2. V shed 1 base, J shed 5 bases, and the junction held 12 bases outside the gene matches. The germline V gene encodes CDR1 MNHEY and CDR2 SVGEGT. The CDR3 consists of 19 residues. This CDR3 reads CASSYYGTSGGLTRETQYF. DNA of the CDR3: TGTGCCAGCAGTTACTATGGGACTAGCGGGGGTCTGACCAGGGAGACCCAGTACTTC.